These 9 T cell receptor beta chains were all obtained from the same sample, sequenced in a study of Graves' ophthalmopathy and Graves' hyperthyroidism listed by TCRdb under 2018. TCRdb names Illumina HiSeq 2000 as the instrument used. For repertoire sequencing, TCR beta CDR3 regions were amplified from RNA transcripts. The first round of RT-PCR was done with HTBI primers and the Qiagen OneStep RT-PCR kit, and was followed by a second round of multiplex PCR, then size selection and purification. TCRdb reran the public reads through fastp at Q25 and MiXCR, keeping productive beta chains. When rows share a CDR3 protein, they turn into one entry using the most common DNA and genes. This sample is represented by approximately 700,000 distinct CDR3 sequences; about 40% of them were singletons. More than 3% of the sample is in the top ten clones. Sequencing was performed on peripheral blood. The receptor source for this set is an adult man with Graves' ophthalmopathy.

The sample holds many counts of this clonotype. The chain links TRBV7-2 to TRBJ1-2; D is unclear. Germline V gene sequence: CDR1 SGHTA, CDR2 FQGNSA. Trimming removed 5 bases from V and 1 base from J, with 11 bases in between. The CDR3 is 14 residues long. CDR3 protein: CASSALLRNYGYTF. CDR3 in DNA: TGTGCCAGCAGCGCCTTACTGCGTAACTATGGCTACACCTTC.

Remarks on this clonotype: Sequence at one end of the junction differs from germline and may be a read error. The CDR3 sequence is CASGQAGRSPPHF. In DNA, the CDR3 is TGTGCCAGCGGACAAGCTGGGAGGTCACCCCCCCACTTT. The chain is built from TRBV25-1 and TRBJ1-6; D might be TRBD1 (5 bases). In germline, CDR1 is MGHDK, CDR2 SYGVNS. The CDR3 totals 13 residues.

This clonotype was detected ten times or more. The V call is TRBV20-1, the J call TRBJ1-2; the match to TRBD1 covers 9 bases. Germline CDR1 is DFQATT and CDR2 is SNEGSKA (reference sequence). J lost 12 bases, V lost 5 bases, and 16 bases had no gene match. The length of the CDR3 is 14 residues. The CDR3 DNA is TGCAGTGCTTTTCTACGGACAGGGGAGTTCAGGGACACCTTC. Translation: CSAFLRTGEFRDTF.

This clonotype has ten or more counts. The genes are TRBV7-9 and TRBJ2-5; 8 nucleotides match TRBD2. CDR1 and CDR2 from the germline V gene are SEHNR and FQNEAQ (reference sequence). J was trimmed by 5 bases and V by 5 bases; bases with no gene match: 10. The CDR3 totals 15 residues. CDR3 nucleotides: TGTGCCAGCAGCCCCACAGCGGGAGAGGCGGAGACCCAGTACTTC. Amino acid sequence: CASSPTAGEAETQYF. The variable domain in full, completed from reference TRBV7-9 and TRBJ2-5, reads DTGVSQNPRHKITKRGQNVTFRCDPISEHNRLYWYRQTLGQGPEFLTYFQNEAQLEKSRLLSDRFSAERPKGSFSTLEIQRTEQGDSAMYLCASSPTAGEAETQYFGPGTRLLVL.

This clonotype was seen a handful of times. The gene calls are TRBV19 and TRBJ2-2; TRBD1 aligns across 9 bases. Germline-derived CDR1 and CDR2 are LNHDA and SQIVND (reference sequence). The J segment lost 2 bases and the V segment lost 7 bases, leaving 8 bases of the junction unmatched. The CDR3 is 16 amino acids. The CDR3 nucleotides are TGTGCCAGTAAGATCAGACAGGGGGTAAACACCGGGGAGCTGTTTTTT. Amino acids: CASKIRQGVNTGELFF.

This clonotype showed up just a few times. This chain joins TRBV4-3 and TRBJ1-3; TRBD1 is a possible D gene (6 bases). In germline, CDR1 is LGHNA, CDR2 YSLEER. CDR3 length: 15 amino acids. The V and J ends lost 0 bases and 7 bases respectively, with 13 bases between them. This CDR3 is CASSQEDSTGNTIYF. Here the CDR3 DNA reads TGCGCCAGCAGCCAAGAGGACAGCACGGGGAACACCATATATTTT.

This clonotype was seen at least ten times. This CDR3 reads CASSPQGARTGELFF. The CDR3 region has the DNA TGTGCCAGCAGTCCTCAGGGGGCAAGAACCGGGGAGCTGTTTTTT. The V call is TRBV2, the J call TRBJ2-2, with 8 bases that match TRBD1. V shed 5 bases and J 5 bases; nucleotides not matched to a gene: 7. The CDR3 length is 15 residues. Germline-derived CDR1 and CDR2 are SNHLY and FYNNEI.

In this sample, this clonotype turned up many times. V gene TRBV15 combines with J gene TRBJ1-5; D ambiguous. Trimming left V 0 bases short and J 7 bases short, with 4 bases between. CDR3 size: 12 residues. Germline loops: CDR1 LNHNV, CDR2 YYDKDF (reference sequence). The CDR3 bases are TGTGCCACCAGCAGAGATCACCAGCCCCAGCATTTT. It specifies CATSRDHQPQHF. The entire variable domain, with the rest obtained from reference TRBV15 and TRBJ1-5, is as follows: DAMVIQNPRYQVTQFGKPVTLSCSQTLNHNVMYWYQQKSSQAPKLLFHYYDKDFNNEADTPDNFQSRRPNTSFCFLDIRSPGLGDTAMYLCATSRDHQPQHFGDGTRLSIL.

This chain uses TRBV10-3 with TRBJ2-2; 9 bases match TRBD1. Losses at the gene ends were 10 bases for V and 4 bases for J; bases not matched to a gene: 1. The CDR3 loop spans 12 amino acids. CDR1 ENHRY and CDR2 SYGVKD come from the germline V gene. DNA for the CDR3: TGTGCCACGGGACAGGGCACCGGGGAGCTGTTTTTT. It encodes CATGQGTGELFF.